Listed below are T cell receptor beta chains from one sample, sequenced in a study of blood T cells in healthy people across ages. TCRdb redid the calling of the 5' RACE reads with MiXCR, one entry per CDR3 protein. There are hundreds of thousands of distinct CDR3 sequences in the sample; approximately 44% occur only once, and roughly a fifth lies in the top ten. The sequenced sample was blood. The receptor source for this set is a man between 60 and 75 years old in good health. Both conserved end residues are part of each CDR3. The D gene is left open where the match is weak. Clone size is not always given. Where it is, it says once, few, many or a class for expanded clones.

TRBV20-1	14	NA	TRBD1	TRBJ1-4	CSAQLTGGERKLFF	TGCAGTGCACAACTCACAGGGGGGGAGAGAAAACTGTTTTTT
TRBV6-5	17	few	TRBD1	TRBJ2-7	CASSYRVSGQGAYEQYF	TGTGCCAGCAGTTACAGGGTCTCGGGACAGGGGGCCTACGAGCAGTACTTC
TRBV27	15	NA	TRBD2	TRBJ2-1	CASRDSAGGQSEQFF	TGTGCCAGCAGAGACTCAGCGGGGGGGCAGAGCGAGCAGTTCTTC
TRBV12-3/TRBV12-4	14	few	NA	TRBJ1-2	CASSPPGPNDGYTF	TGTGCCAGCAGTCCACCCGGCCCTAACGACGGCTACACCTTC
TRBV20-1	12	few	NA	TRBJ2-5	CSAREASEEQYF	TGCAGTGCTAGAGAGGCCTCTGAAGAGCAGTACTTC
TRBV3-1	13	NA	NA	TRBJ1-5	CASSPSSDQPQHF	TGTGCCAGCAGTCCAAGTTCGGATCAGCCCCAGCATTTT
TRBV5-5	14	NA	NA	TRBJ2-5	CASSLGLPRGTQYF	TGTGCCAGCAGCTTGGGACTACCAAGAGGGACCCAGTACTTC
TRBV5-4	15	NA	NA	TRBJ2-3	CASSPRASETDTQYF	TGTGCCAGCAGCCCGCGGGCTAGCGAGACAGATACGCAGTATTTT
TRBV25-1	18	NA	NA	TRBJ2-5	CASSGMGGHVLFSNEQYF	TGTGCCAGCAGTGGTATGGGGGGGCACGTACTATTTTCCAATGAGCAGTACTTC
TRBV7-3	14	few	TRBD2	TRBJ2-1	CASSSQTSGVEQFF	TGTGCCAGCAGCTCCCAAACTAGCGGGGTTGAGCAGTTCTTC
TRBV27	16	NA	NA	TRBJ2-7	CASSFLSRGGTYEQYF	TGTGCCAGCAGTTTTCTGTCCAGGGGCGGGACCTACGAGCAGTACTTC
TRBV5-5	14	NA	NA	TRBJ2-7	CASSPLADSYEQYF	TGTGCCAGCAGCCCGCTCGCGGACTCCTACGAGCAGTACTTC
TRBV11-3	15	NA	NA	TRBJ2-1	CASSLEGWGYNEQFF	TGTGCCAGCAGCTTGGAGGGATGGGGCTACAATGAGCAGTTCTTC
TRBV5-1	14	few	TRBD1	TRBJ1-1	CASSLTGLNTEAFF	TGTGCCAGCAGCTTGACAGGGCTGAACACTGAAGCTTTCTTT
TRBV2	14	NA	NA	TRBJ2-7	CASRVQGPLYEQYF	TGTGCCAGTAGGGTGCAGGGCCCCCTCTACGAGCAGTACTTC
TRBV4-3	15	NA	NA	TRBJ2-1	CASSQGRGFPNEQFF	TGCGCCAGCAGCCAAGGGAGGGGCTTTCCCAATGAGCAGTTCTTC
TRBV10-3	15	NA	TRBD2	TRBJ2-5	CAIREGRAGKETQYF	TGTGCCATCAGGGAGGGACGAGCGGGGAAAGAGACCCAGTACTTC
TRBV20-1	14	few	TRBD1	TRBJ2-5	CSVKEGQGGKTQYF	TGCAGTGTCAAGGAAGGACAGGGTGGCAAGACCCAGTACTTC
TRBV4-3	17	NA	NA	TRBJ2-1	CASSQRTGTRGYNEQFF	TGCGCCAGCAGCCAACGGACCGGGACCCGGGGCTACAATGAGCAGTTCTTC
TRBV28	14	few	NA	TRBJ2-5	CASSLSGAIKTQYF	TGTGCCAGCAGTTTGTCAGGGGCAATAAAGACCCAGTACTTC
TRBV6-5	14	NA	NA	TRBJ1-1	CASSREAGNTEAFF	TGTGCCAGCAGCAGGGAGGCGGGGAACACTGAAGCTTTCTTT
TRBV3-1	13	NA	NA	TRBJ1-1	CASSQDLGRGSFF	TGTGCCAGCAGCCAAGATCTGGGGAGGGGATCTTTCTTT
TRBV27	15	once	TRBD1	TRBJ2-1	CASSLLGTGYNEQFF	TGTGCCAGCAGTTTACTCGGGACAGGGTACAATGAGCAGTTCTTC
TRBV5-1	13	few	NA	TRBJ1-1	CASGGARGTEAFF	TGCGCCAGCGGGGGGGCTCGCGGTACTGAAGCTTTCTTT
TRBV5-5	16	NA	TRBD1	TRBJ2-7	CASSLVSGTGSYEQYF	TGTGCCAGCAGCTTGGTCTCCGGGACAGGGTCCTACGAGCAGTACTTC
TRBV19	19	NA	TRBD1	TRBJ2-7	CASSRAAGTVASGRLEQYF	TGTGCCAGTAGTAGGGCGGCCGGGACAGTAGCCTCGGGGCGTCTCGAGCAGTACTTC